This entry lists 8 T cell receptor beta chains sequenced from one sample in a study of CD8+ T cells in alopecia areata. Sequencing templates came from extracted RNA that was reverse transcribed into cDNA. Data came from immunoSEQ multiplex PCR; TCRdb stores just in-frame clones and leaves some out. The sample lists about 40,000 clones, around nine tenths seen once, with 18% in the top ten. As for treatment: oral pan-JAK inhibitor, 5-10 mg twice daily. Material: CD8+ T cells sorted from blood, obtained at week 24, from a patient treated with tofacitinib. All receptors derive from a human donor with alopecia areata.

The chain recombines TRBV27 with TRBJ2-7, with D maybe TRBD1 (6 bases). Trimming shortened V by 3 bases and J by 2 bases, and 11 bases separated the two germline ends. Germline V lookup: CDR1 MNHEY, CDR2 SMNVEV (reference sequence). CDR3 length equals 14 residues. CDR3 nucleotides: TGTGCCAGCAGTTTCCAGGGGACGCCCTACGAGCAGTACTTC. Translation gives CASSFQGTPYEQYF.

The chain carries TRBV30 and TRBJ2-7, with D hard to call. The CDR3 extends over 15 amino acids. CDR1 and CDR2 from the germline V gene are GTSNPN and SVGIG (reference sequence). The V end was cut by 0 bases, the J end by 3 bases, with 15 bases between. DNA of the CDR3: TGTGCCTGGAGTGTATCGGACCCCGGGTTCTACGAGCAGTACTTC. Translating gives CAWSVSDPGFYEQYF.

The chain uses TRBV5-1 and TRBJ1-2; 9 nucleotides match TRBD1. From germline, CDR1 is SGHRS and CDR2 YFSETQ. This CDR3 has 13 residues. The ends lost 5 bases at V and 4 bases at J; junction bases unmatched: 3. The CDR3 sequence is CASRPTGGYGYTF. The CDR3 DNA reads as TGCGCCAGCAGACCGACAGGGGGCTATGGCTACACCTTC.

V usage is TRBV29-1 and J usage is TRBJ2-7; 10 positions match TRBD1. CDR1 and CDR2 from the germline V gene are SQVTM and ANQGSEA. The CDR3 consists of 14 residues. V lost 7 bases to trimming and J lost 2 bases; unmatched junction nucleotides: 8. CDR3 in amino acids: CSALGTGVTYEQYF. The CDR3 DNA reads TGCAGCGCCCTTGGGACAGGGGTCACCTACGAGCAGTACTTC.

V usage is TRBV5-1 and J usage is TRBJ1-2; D not certain. Germline CDR1 and CDR2: SGHRS and YFSETQ. The CDR3 has 13 residues. Between the trimmed V and J ends, which lost 2 bases and 4 bases, there was a span of 9 bases. The CDR3 nucleotides are TGCGCCAGCAGCTTAAACATCATCTATGGCTACACCTTC. Translating gives CASSLNIIYGYTF.

The chain recombines TRBV12-5 with TRBJ2-7, with D possibly TRBD1 on 6 matching bases. The germline gives CDR1 LGHNT, CDR2 FRNRAP. The CDR3 loop spans 15 amino acids. V was trimmed by 1 base and J by 3 bases, leaving 13 bases between them. The CDR3 nucleotides read TGTGCTAGTGGTTTGGCTCTACAGGGAAGCTACGAGCAGTACTTC. Protein product: CASGLALQGSYEQYF. Complete variable domain (other parts from reference TRBV12-5 and TRBJ2-7): DARVTQTPRHKVTEMGQEVTMRCQPILGHNTVFWYRQTMMQGLELLAYFRNRAPLDDSGMPKDRFSAEMPDATLATLKIQPSEPRDSAVYFCASGLALQGSYEQYFGPGTRLTVT.

This chain connects TRBV7-3 to TRBJ2-7; D is possibly TRBD1 or TRBD2 (5 bases each). The CDR3 length is 15 residues. V was clipped by 5 bases and J by 2 bases, with 16 bases between them. Germline V lookup: CDR1 SGHTA, CDR2 FQGTGA. CDR3: CASSKTGTRTYEQYF. The CDR3 DNA follows: TGTGCCAGCAGCAAAACCGGGACGCGAACCTACGAGCAGTACTTC.

J is TRBJ2-5 and V is TRBV7-6; 8 nucleotides agree with TRBD1. Germline lookup yields CDR1 SGHVS and CDR2 FNYEAQ. This CDR3 region has 17 residues. The V segment lost 1 base and the J segment 0 bases; nucleotides outside the gene matches: 7. The CDR3 DNA reads as TGTGCCAGCAGCTTAGACGGGGACAGGCACAACCAAGAGACCCAGTACTTC. Translating gives CASSLDGDRHNQETQYF.